Presented here are 14 T cell receptor beta chains from one specimen sequenced in a study of cytomegalovirus exposure and HLA in healthy donors. Primers: 60 Vbeta forward and 13 Jbeta reverse. Produced via immunoSEQ multiplex PCR; TCRdb's table is partial and in-frame only. Of 110,000 to 150,000 clones in the sample, around 78% are singletons; the top ten hold 2.4%. The sample consisted of PBMCs. The source of these receptors is a woman younger than 35 in good health and CMV-seropositive.

This chain uses TRBV28 with TRBJ1-6, with D unresolved. There are 14 residues in the CDR3. Germline CDR1 is MDHEN and CDR2 is SYDVKM. Trimming took 3 bases from V and 5 from J, leaving 8 bases between them. Here the CDR3 reads CASSFPADNSPLHF. The CDR3 DNA is TGTGCCAGCAGTTTCCCCGCAGATAATTCACCCCTCCACTTT. The complete variable domain, with remaining parts taken from reference TRBV28 and TRBJ1-6, reads DVKVTQSSRYLVKRTGEKVFLECVQDMDHENMFWYRQDPGLGLRLIYFSYDVKMKEKGDIPEGYSVSREKKERFSLILESASTNQTSMYLCASSFPADNSPLHFGNGTRLTVT.

J is TRBJ2-1 and V is TRBV9, with D tentatively TRBD1 (6 bases). CDR3 length equals 14 residues. CDR1 and CDR2 from the germline V gene are SGDLS and YYNGEE. With 2 bases removed from V and 8 bases from J, the gap between germline ends came to 14 bases. CDR3 sequence reads: CASSVQQGWDEQFF. The CDR3 DNA reads as TGTGCCAGCAGCGTTCAACAGGGTTGGGATGAGCAGTTCTTC.

The gene calls are TRBV19 and TRBJ1-2; 8 nucleotides match TRBD1. CDR1 is LNHDA and CDR2 is SQIVND in the germline V gene (reference sequence). This CDR3 contains 15 residues. Unmatched junction bases numbered 4, after V lost 4 bases and J lost 0 bases. This chain's CDR3 is CASSSGDRSNYGYTF. The DNA for the CDR3 is TGTGCCAGTAGTAGTGGGGACAGGTCTAACTATGGCTACACCTTC.

This clone was counted only a few times. In DNA form, the CDR3 reads TGTGCCAGCAGCTTAGCTGCAGGATCTAGCACAGATACGCAGTATTTT. Translating gives CASSLAAGSSTDTQYF. V and J are TRBV11-2 and TRBJ2-3; no reliable D call. The CDR3 totals 16 residues. The ends were cut back, 1 base at V and 0 bases at J, with 11 bases in the middle. Germline V gives CDR1 SGHAT, CDR2 FQNNGV.

This clone was seen a few times. J is TRBJ1-1 and V is TRBV6-1, with D possibly being TRBD1 (5 bases). The CDR3 has 14 amino acids. V lost 6 bases and J lost 4, with 15 bases in between. Germline loops: CDR1 MNHNS, CDR2 SASEGT. DNA for the CDR3: TGTGCCAGCAGACCCTCGGGGGGGGGCACTGAAGCTTTCTTT. This encodes CASRPSGGGTEAFF.

This chain uses TRBV29-1 with TRBJ1-1; tentative D call: TRBD1 (5 bases). This CDR3 spans 12 amino acids. Germline CDR1 is SQVTM and CDR2 is ANQGSEA. The V and J ends lost 4 bases and 4 bases respectively, with 10 bases between them. DNA of the CDR3: TGCAGCGTTGTTCGACAGACCACTGAAGCTTTCTTT. Protein product: CSVVRQTTEAFF.

Written as DNA, the CDR3 is TGTGCCAGCGGGCGGGGAGACAGGGTGAACACTGAAGCTTTCTTT. Encoded protein: CASGRGDRVNTEAFF. The rearrangement uses TRBV28 and TRBJ1-1; 7 bases map to TRBD1. The germline gives CDR1 MDHEN, CDR2 SYDVKM. The CDR3 runs to 15 residues. With V trimmed by 8 bases and J by 0 bases, 9 bases remained unmatched.

The chain employs TRBV6-6 and TRBJ2-2; D not resolved. The germline V and J ends were trimmed by 5 bases and 1 base, with 5 bases remaining between them. Germline loops: CDR1 MNHNY, CDR2 SVGAGI (reference sequence). The CDR3 loop spans 13 amino acids. CDR3 in amino acids: CASSPGNTGELFF. The CDR3 DNA reads TGTGCCAGCAGTCCAGGGAACACCGGGGAGCTGTTTTTT.

The J gene is TRBJ2-3, the V gene TRBV11-2; D unresolved. Germline V gene lookup returns CDR1 SGHAT and CDR2 FQNNGV. V was pared by 5 bases and J by 5 bases, with 17 bases between. This CDR3 has 15 amino acids. The CDR3 coding sequence is TGTGCCAGCAGCGCCGACCCGACTGGCCTAGATACGCAGTATTTT. It yields the protein CASSADPTGLDTQYF.

The chain has TRBV6-1 and TRBJ1-2; 9 bases map to TRBD1. CDR1 and CDR2 (germline): MNHNS, SASEGT. V lost 6 bases, J lost 4 bases, and 3 bases stayed unmatched. The CDR3 is made up of 13 amino acids. CDR3 loop: CASSGDRVYGYTF. In nucleotides, the CDR3 is TGTGCCAGCAGCGGGGACAGGGTCTATGGCTACACCTTC.

This clone was counted a single time. The chain carries TRBV4-1 and TRBJ2-7; 7 positions match TRBD1. The V and J ends lost 1 base and 0 bases, in that order; junction bases with no gene match: 6. The CDR3 has 16 residues. Looked up from germline, CDR1 is MGHRA and CDR2 is YSYEKL. CDR3 sequence (DNA): TGCGCCAGCAGCCAAGGGGAGAGGGACAGCTCCTACGAGCAGTACTTC. It encodes CASSQGERDSSYEQYF.

The gene calls are TRBV10-1 and TRBJ2-1; 7 bases line up with TRBD1. Germline-derived CDR1 and CDR2 are WNHNN and SYGVQD (reference sequence). V dropped 0 bases and J dropped 0; count of bases not matched to a gene: 5. CDR3 length equals 17 residues. Here the CDR3 reads CASSESGRGSSYNEQFF. The CDR3 region has the DNA TGCGCCAGCAGTGAGTCGGGCAGGGGGTCCTCCTACAATGAGCAGTTCTTC.

This clone has more than one count but fewer than ten. The V and J genes are TRBV5-1 and TRBJ2-1, with TRBD2 identical over 14 bases. The CDR3 length is 16 residues. Germline CDR1 is SGHRS and CDR2 is YFSETQ. V was pared by 2 bases and J by 8 bases, with 6 bases of the junction left unmatched. The CDR3 reads CASSLRLAGGQDEQFF. The CDR3 DNA reads as TGCGCCAGCAGCTTAAGACTAGCGGGGGGGCAGGATGAGCAGTTCTTC.

The chain recombines TRBV7-2 with TRBJ1-1; D possibly corresponds to TRBD1 (5 bases). CDR1 is SGHTA, CDR2 FQGNSA, per germline. This CDR3 is built from 13 residues. The V end was cut by 2 bases, the J end by 11 bases, with 15 bases between. Here the CDR3 DNA reads TGTGCCAGCAGCTTAATAGGGAGGGGCCCGGCTTTCTTT. Protein product: CASSLIGRGPAFF.